This T cell receptor (beta chain) was captured in a study of technical replicates of blood from a few donors. Profiling relied on immunoSEQ multiplex PCR, and the TCRdb table lists in-frame clones only, not all of them. This sample yields some 70,000 clones, of which 95% to 97% are seen a single time; 0.25% to 0.3% belongs to the top ten. This CDR3 comprises 15 residues. In germline, CDR1 is MNHEY, CDR2 SVGAGI. The V segment lost 0 bases and the J segment 3 bases; nucleotides outside the gene matches: 1. The receptor was isolated from a human donor in good health. The V gene is TRBV6-5, the J gene TRBJ2-7; 11 bases agree with TRBD2. Sequenced: T cells isolated from PBMCs. The CDR3 is CASSYSGTSGYEQYF. The CDR3 region has the DNA TGTGCCAGCAGTTACTCTGGGACTAGCGGCTACGAGCAGTACTTC.